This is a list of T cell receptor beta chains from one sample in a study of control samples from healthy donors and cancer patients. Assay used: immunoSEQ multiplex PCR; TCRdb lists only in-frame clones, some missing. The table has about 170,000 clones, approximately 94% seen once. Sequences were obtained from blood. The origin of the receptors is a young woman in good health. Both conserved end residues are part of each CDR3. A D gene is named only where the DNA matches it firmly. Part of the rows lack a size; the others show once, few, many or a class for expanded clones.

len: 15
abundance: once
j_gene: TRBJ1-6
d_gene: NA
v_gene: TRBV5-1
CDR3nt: TGCGCCAGCAGCTTGTATCCAGAAAATAATTCACCCCTCCACTTT
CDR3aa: CASSLYPENNSPLHF

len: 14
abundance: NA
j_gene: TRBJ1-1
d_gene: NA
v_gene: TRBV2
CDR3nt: TGTGCCAGCAGTGAAGCTGGGGGAAACACTGAAGCTTTCTTT
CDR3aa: CASSEAGGNTEAFF

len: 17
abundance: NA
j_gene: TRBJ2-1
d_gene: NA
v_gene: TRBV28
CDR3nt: TGTGCCAGCAGCCCCACCGGACTCGTTAGCTCCTACAATGAGCAGTTCTTC
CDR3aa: CASSPTGLVSSYNEQFF

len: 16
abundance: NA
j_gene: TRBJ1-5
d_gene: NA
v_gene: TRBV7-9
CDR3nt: TGTGCCAGCAGCCCTCGGACAAGTAATAGCAATCAGCCCCAGCATTTT
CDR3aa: CASSPRTSNSNQPQHF

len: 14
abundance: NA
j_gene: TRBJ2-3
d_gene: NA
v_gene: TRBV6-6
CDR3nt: TGTGCCAGCAGTTACTCGATTGGCGGAGATACGCAGTATTTT
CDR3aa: CASSYSIGGDTQYF

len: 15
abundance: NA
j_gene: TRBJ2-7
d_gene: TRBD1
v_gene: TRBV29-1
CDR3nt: TGCAGCGTTGAAGGAGGGACAGGGGGATTCTACGAGCAGTACTTC
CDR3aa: CSVEGGTGGFYEQYF

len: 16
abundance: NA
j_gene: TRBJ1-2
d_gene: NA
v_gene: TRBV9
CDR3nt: TGTGCCAGCACCAGAGAGGGCGGGGGCGCTGGGGATATCTACACCTTC
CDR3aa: CASTREGGGAGDIYTF

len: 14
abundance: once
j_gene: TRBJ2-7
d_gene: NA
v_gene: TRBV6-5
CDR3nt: TGTGCCAGCAGTTACTCTAGCAGCTCCTACGAGCAGTACTTC
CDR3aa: CASSYSSSSYEQYF

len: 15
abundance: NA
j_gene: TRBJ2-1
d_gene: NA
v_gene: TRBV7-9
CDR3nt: TGTGCCAGCAGCTTAGACATGGGCCATAGCAATGAGCAGTTCTTC
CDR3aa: CASSLDMGHSNEQFF

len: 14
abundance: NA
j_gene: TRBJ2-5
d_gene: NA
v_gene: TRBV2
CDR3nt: TGTGCCAGCAGTGAACTTTTGAGACAAGAGACCCAGTACTTC
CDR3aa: CASSELLRQETQYF

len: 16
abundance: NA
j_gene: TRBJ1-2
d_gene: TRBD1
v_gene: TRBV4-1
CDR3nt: TGCGCCAGCAGCCATCCCGGACAGGGGCTTAACTATGGCTACACCTTC
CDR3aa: CASSHPGQGLNYGYTF

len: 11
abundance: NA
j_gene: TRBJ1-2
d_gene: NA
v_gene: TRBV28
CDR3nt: TGTGCCAGCAGCCACAGGACCGGCTACACCTTC
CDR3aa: CASSHRTGYTF

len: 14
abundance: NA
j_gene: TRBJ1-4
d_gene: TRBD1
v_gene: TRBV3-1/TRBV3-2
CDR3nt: TGTGCCAGCAGACGAACAGGGGGCTCAGAAAAACTGTTTTTT
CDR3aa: CASRRTGGSEKLFF

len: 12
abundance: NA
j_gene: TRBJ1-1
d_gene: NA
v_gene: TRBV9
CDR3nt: TGTGCCAGCAGCCTTAGGGACACTGAAGCTTTCTTT
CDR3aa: CASSLRDTEAFF

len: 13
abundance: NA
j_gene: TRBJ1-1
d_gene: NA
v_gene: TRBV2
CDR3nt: TGTGCCAGCAGTGAAGGGACAGACACTGAAGCTTTCTTT
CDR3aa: CASSEGTDTEAFF

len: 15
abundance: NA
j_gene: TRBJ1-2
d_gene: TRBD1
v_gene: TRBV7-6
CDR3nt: TGTGCCAGCAGCTTACTTTCCCAGGGGGACTATGGCTACACCTTC
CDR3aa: CASSLLSQGDYGYTF

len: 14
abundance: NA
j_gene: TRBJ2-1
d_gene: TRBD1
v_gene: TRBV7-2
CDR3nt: TGTGCCAGCAGCCTCACAGGGGGCTGGGATGAGCAGTTCTTC
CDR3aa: CASSLTGGWDEQFF

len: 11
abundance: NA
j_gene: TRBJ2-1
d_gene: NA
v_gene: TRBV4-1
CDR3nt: TGCGCCAGCAGCCAATACAATGAGCAGTTCTTC
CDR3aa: CASSQYNEQFF

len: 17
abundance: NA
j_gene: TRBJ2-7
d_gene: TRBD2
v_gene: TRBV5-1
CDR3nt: TGCGCCAGCAGCCAGTTTATAGCGGGAGGGATGTCCTACGAGCAGTACTTC
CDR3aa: CASSQFIAGGMSYEQYF

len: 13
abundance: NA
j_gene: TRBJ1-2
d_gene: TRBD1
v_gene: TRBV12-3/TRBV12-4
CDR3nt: TGTGCCAGCAGCCCAGGGACAGGGAAGGGCTACACCTTC
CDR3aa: CASSPGTGKGYTF

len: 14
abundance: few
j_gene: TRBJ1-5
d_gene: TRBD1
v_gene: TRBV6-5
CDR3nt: TGTGCCAGCAGATCCGAAAGGGGGCAGCAGCCCCAGCATTTT
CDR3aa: CASRSERGQQPQHF

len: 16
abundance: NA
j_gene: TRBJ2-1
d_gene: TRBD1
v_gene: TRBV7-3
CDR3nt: TGTGCCAGCAGCTTAATGGCAGGGGGCTCCTACAATGAGCAGTTCTTC
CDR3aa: CASSLMAGGSYNEQFF

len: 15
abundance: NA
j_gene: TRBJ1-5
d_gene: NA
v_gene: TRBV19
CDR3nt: TGTGCCAGTAGAACACAGGGAAGTTATTACCAGCCCCAGCATTTT
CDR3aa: CASRTQGSYYQPQHF

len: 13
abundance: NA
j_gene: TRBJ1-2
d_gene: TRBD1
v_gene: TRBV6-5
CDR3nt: TGTGCCACCGGATCACAGGGGGCCTATGGCTACACCTTC
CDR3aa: CATGSQGAYGYTF

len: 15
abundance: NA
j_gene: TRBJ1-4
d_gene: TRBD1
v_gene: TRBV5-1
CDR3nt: TGCGCCAGCAGAACAACAGGGGGCCCTAATGAAAAACTGTTTTTT
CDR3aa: CASRTTGGPNEKLFF

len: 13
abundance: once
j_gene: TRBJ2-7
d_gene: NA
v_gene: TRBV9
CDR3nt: TGTGCCAGCAGCGGAATGGACGGCTACGAGCAGTACTTC
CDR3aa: CASSGMDGYEQYF

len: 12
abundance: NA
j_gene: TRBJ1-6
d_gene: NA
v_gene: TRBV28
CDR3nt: TGTGCCAGCAGTTTAGTCAATTCACCCCTCCACTTT
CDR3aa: CASSLVNSPLHF

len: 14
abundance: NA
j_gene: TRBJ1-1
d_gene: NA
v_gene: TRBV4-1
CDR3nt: TGCGCCAGCAGCCACGGCGGTAGGAACACTGAAGCTTTCTTT
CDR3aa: CASSHGGRNTEAFF

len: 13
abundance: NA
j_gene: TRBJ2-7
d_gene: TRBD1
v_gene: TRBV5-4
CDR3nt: TGTGCCAGCAGTTGGGACAGGGAGGGCGAGCAGTACTTC
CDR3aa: CASSWDREGEQYF